The source of this T cell receptor beta chain is a study of T cell responses to AZD1222 COVID-19 vaccine. General study findings and limits: Most donors were white British, females outnumbered males, and clonal diversity was possibly underestimated.

Some clones are missing from TCRdb's copy, which holds only in-frame ones; the method was immunoSEQ multiplex PCR. This sample yields about 110,000 clones, of which 81% are seen a single time; 4% to 5% belongs to the top ten. The CDR3 runs to 16 residues. V was clipped by 4 bases and J by 8 bases; unmatched bases: 12. The germline V gene encodes CDR1 MNHEY and CDR2 SVGAGI. Turning to this clone: Its specificity is not known.

The chain links TRBV6-5 to TRBJ2-1; 9 positions match TRBD2. The sequence came from an adult in good health. The specimen comprised peripheral blood, sampled on day 0 of AZD1222 vaccination. This CDR3 is CASSLALAGQRYEQFF. CDR3 nucleotide sequence: TGTGCCAGCAGTTTAGCACTAGCGGGCCAGCGGTATGAGCAGTTCTTC.